The rows below give T cell receptor beta chains drawn from one sample of a study of Graves' ophthalmopathy and Graves' hyperthyroidism. Using its own MiXCR run on the multiplex PCR reads, TCRdb lists one record per CDR3 protein. This repertoire shows roughly 600,000 distinct CDR3 sequences, about 40% found once; its top ten account for 3.5% to 4.5%. Sequenced material: peripheral blood or thyroid tissue (not recorded which). The receptors were gathered from an adult man with Graves' hyperthyroidism. The CDR3 runs from the conserved cysteine through the conserved F or W. A D gene is named only where the DNA matches it firmly. A clone size is listed for some rows: how often the clone was seen (once, few, many), or a class if it is expanded.

v_call: TRBV9; clone_size: few; j_call: TRBJ2-3; d_call: TRBD1; cdr3_aa: CASSPQYGTGLADTQYF; cdr3_nt: TGTGCCAGCAGCCCTCAATATGGGACAGGGCTGGCAGATACGCAGTATTTT
v_call: TRBV7-2; clone_size: few; j_call: TRBJ2-7; d_call: TRBD2; cdr3_aa: CASGRTGASGNYEQYF; cdr3_nt: TGTGCCAGCGGGCGCACTGGGGCTAGCGGAAACTACGAGCAGTACTTC
v_call: TRBV27; clone_size: NA; j_call: TRBJ1-3; d_call: NA; cdr3_aa: CASSHLPPTETLGNTIYF; cdr3_nt: TGTGCCAGCAGTCACCTACCCCCGACAGAAACACTAGGAAACACCATATATTTT
v_call: TRBV20-1; clone_size: NA; j_call: TRBJ2-2; d_call: NA; cdr3_aa: CSARRGPPNTGELFF; cdr3_nt: TGCAGTGCTAGGCGGGGACCCCCGAACACCGGGGAGCTGTTTTTT
v_call: TRBV29-1; clone_size: few; j_call: TRBJ2-7; d_call: TRBD2; cdr3_aa: CSVEASGKYEQYF; cdr3_nt: TGCAGCGTTGAAGCTAGCGGGAAATACGAGCAGTACTTC
v_call: TRBV10-3; clone_size: many; j_call: TRBJ2-5; d_call: NA; cdr3_aa: CAISEGQGGETQYF; cdr3_nt: TGTGCCATCAGTGAAGGGCAGGGTGGAGAGACCCAGTACTTC
v_call: TRBV6-1; clone_size: many; j_call: TRBJ1-2; d_call: NA; cdr3_aa: CASSGGGGVHGYTF; cdr3_nt: TGTGCCAGCAGTGGAGGAGGGGGGGTACATGGCTACACCTTC
v_call: TRBV10-3; clone_size: NA; j_call: TRBJ1-2; d_call: NA; cdr3_aa: CASSEQDNYGYTF; cdr3_nt: TGTGCCAGCAGTGAGCAGGATAACTATGGCTACACCTTC
v_call: TRBV10-2; clone_size: NA; j_call: TRBJ1-2; d_call: TRBD1; cdr3_aa: CASSPGDSSNYGYTF; cdr3_nt: TGTGCCAGCTCACCAGGGGACAGCAGTAACTATGGCTACACCTTC
v_call: TRBV7-8; clone_size: NA; j_call: TRBJ2-7; d_call: TRBD1; cdr3_aa: CASSRTGGAGYEQYF; cdr3_nt: TGTGCCAGCAGCCGGACAGGGGGCGCGGGCTACGAGCAGTACTTC
v_call: TRBV6-1; clone_size: NA; j_call: TRBJ2-2; d_call: NA; cdr3_aa: CASRAVWSTGELFF; cdr3_nt: TGTGCCAGCAGAGCAGTTTGGAGCACCGGGGAGCTGTTTTTT